Below, 27 T cell receptor beta chains from the same sample are listed, as sequenced in a study of pediatric ulcerative colitis. Profiled with immunoSEQ multiplex PCR; TCRdb holds only in-frame clones, not every one. Of roughly 38,000 clones in the sample, around four fifths were seen once. The sample consisted of blood. These receptors were obtained from a girl between 10 and 17 years old with moderate ulcerative colitis.

V is TRBV7-3 and J is TRBJ1-5, with 7 bases aligning to TRBD1. Germline CDR1 and CDR2: SGHTA and FQGTGA. CDR3 length equals 13 residues. V was clipped by 6 bases and J by 9 bases; unmatched bases: 8. The CDR3: CASRTDRVLPQHF. The CDR3, as DNA: TGTGCCAGCAGGACCGACAGGGTTCTGCCCCAGCATTTT.

The rearrangement links TRBV28 to TRBJ1-5; D perhaps matches TRBD1 (5 bases). The V and J ends lost 5 bases and 4 bases respectively, with 9 bases between them. There are 13 residues in the CDR3. The germline V gene has CDR1 MDHEN and CDR2 SYDVKM. DNA for the CDR3: TGTGCCAGCAGTATCGAGGGGAATCAGCCCCAGCATTTT. Its translation: CASSIEGNQPQHF. The full variable domain, completed using reference TRBV28 and TRBJ1-5, is DVKVTQSSRYLVKRTGEKVFLECVQDMDHENMFWYRQDPGLGLRLIYFSYDVKMKEKGDIPEGYSVSREKKERFSLILESASTNQTSMYLCASSIEGNQPQHFGDGTRLSIL.

The chain combines TRBV7-2 with TRBJ1-2; TRBD1 agrees at 9 bases. Per germline, CDR1 SGHTA and CDR2 FQGNSA. V lost 1 base to trimming and J lost 8 bases; unmatched junction nucleotides: 5. The CDR3 is 14 residues long. CDR3 nucleotide sequence: TGTGCCAGCAGCTTAGGGGGACAGGGAGGCGGCTACACCTTC. Translating it yields CASSLGGQGGGYTF.

This sequence joins TRBV7-2 and TRBJ1-5, with TRBD1 identical over 8 bases. CDR3 length: 14 amino acids. Germline lookup yields CDR1 SGHTA and CDR2 FQGNSA. V trimming: 3 bases; J trimming: 12 bases; junction bases outside the gene matches: 10. The CDR3 here is CASSLGTGTPGQHF. The CDR3 coding sequence is TGTGCCAGCAGCTTGGGGACAGGAACCCCGGGCCAGCATTTT.

The rearrangement joins TRBV6-5 to TRBJ1-1, with unresolved D. The CDR3 runs 14 residues. The V end lost 2 bases, the J end lost 2 bases, and 9 bases lay between the germline ends. Germline V lookup: CDR1 MNHEY, CDR2 SVGAGI. The CDR3 sequence is CASSYEGDNTEAFF. CDR3 DNA sequence: TGTGCCAGCAGTTACGAGGGCGATAACACTGAAGCTTTCTTT.

About this clone: In the same sample, other DNA sequences code for this CDR3. The chain joins TRBV19 to TRBJ2-7; 7 bases agree with TRBD2. V shed 5 bases, J shed 10 bases, and the junction held 20 bases outside the gene matches. CDR3 length equals 16 residues. Germline CDR1 LNHDA, CDR2 SQIVND (reference sequence). This chain's CDR3 is CASSPTFPGGPGEQYF. CDR3 DNA sequence: TGTGCCAGTAGTCCCACCTTTCCGGGGGGTCCGGGCGAACAGTACTTC.

The chain employs TRBV5-6 and TRBJ2-2, with 7 bases aligning to TRBD1. From germline, CDR1 is SGHDT and CDR2 YYEEEE. With 6 bases clipped from V and 7 bases from J, the junction kept 9 bases outside the gene matches. The CDR3 extends over 14 amino acids. The DNA for the CDR3 is TGTGCCAGCAACATCGGGACAGCCCTCGGGGAGCTGTTTTTT. It encodes CASNIGTALGELFF.

The genes are TRBV7-9 and TRBJ2-7; D possibly uses TRBD1 or TRBD2 (5 bases each). V dropped 4 bases and J dropped 1 base, with 17 bases sitting between them. The CDR3 has 16 amino acids. From germline, CDR1 is SEHNR and CDR2 FQNEAQ (reference sequence). CDR3 residues: CASSSPNGAQSYEQYF. CDR3 bases: TGTGCCAGCAGCTCCCCCAACGGGGCCCAATCCTACGAGCAGTACTTC.

V usage is TRBV14 and J usage is TRBJ2-1; 8 bases line up with TRBD1. CDR3 length: 16 residues. The V gene's germline CDR1 is SGHDN and CDR2 FVKESK. The ends lost 5 bases at V and 4 bases at J; junction bases unmatched: 10. The CDR3 DNA is TGTGCCAGCAGCTCCATGGGCAGGGGGCTTTACAATGAGCAGTTCTTC. As protein: CASSSMGRGLYNEQFF.

The genes are TRBV6-5 and TRBJ1-2, with no clear D. CDR3 size: 15 residues. CDR1 is MNHEY, CDR2 SVGAGI, per germline. Deletions cut 0 bases from V and 2 bases from J, with 10 bases between. CDR3 loop: CASSYSRLQNYGYTF. The DNA of the CDR3 is TGTGCCAGCAGTTACTCCCGACTACAAAACTATGGCTACACCTTC.

The V call is TRBV19, the J call TRBJ1-1; D is unclear. Trimming shortened V by 10 bases and J by 4 bases, and 13 bases separated the two germline ends. CDR3 length: 12 residues. CDR1 is LNHDA, CDR2 SQIVND, per germline (reference sequence). The CDR3 here is CATSLGGTEAFF. As DNA, the CDR3 is TGTGCCACTTCCCTCGGAGGCACTGAAGCTTTCTTT.

The chain links TRBV9 to TRBJ2-1; D possibly corresponds to TRBD2 (5 bases). This CDR3 spans 14 amino acids. V shed 4 bases and J shed 5 bases, with 13 bases lying between them. Germline CDR1 and CDR2: SGDLS and YYNGEE. The CDR3 loop reads CASSTQVGNNEQFF. CDR3 bases: TGTGCCAGCAGCACTCAGGTCGGGAACAATGAGCAGTTCTTC.

The chain has TRBV19 and TRBJ2-5; tentative D call: TRBD2 (5 bases). The ends were cut back, 4 bases at V and 4 bases at J, with 7 bases in the middle. Germline-derived CDR1 and CDR2 are LNHDA and SQIVND (reference sequence). The length of the CDR3 is 12 residues. CDR3 DNA sequence: TGTGCCAGTAGTACCGGACTAGAGACCCAGTACTTC. Residues: CASSTGLETQYF.

The gene calls are TRBV5-4 and TRBJ2-3; D may be TRBD2 (6 bases). Trimming removed 0 bases from V and 6 bases from J, with 8 bases in between. Germline CDR1 reads SGHNT; CDR2 reads YYREEE (reference sequence). The CDR3 has 13 amino acids. The CDR3 here is CASSLGEVDTQYF. In DNA form, the CDR3 reads TGTGCCAGCAGCTTGGGGGAGGTGGATACGCAGTATTTT.

The chain combines TRBV7-9 with TRBJ2-1; no firm D call. V shed 6 bases and J shed 7 bases, with 7 bases lying between them. There are 11 residues in the CDR3. The V gene's germline CDR1 is SEHNR and CDR2 FQNEAQ (reference sequence). CDR3 sequence: CASRSGNEQFF. In DNA, the CDR3 is TGTGCCAGCAGGTCTGGGAATGAGCAGTTCTTC.

This clone occurred once. Compared with germline, one end of the junction differs, possibly owing to a read error. The chain employs TRBV7-9 and TRBJ1-1; a weak D match, TRBD1 (6 bases). Germline V gene lookup returns CDR1 SEHNR and CDR2 FQNEAQ (reference sequence). This CDR3 region has 11 residues. The CDR3 spells CASLRGAEAFF. CDR3 DNA sequence: TGTGCCAGCCTTCGGGGGGCTGAGGCTTTCTTT.

The chain couples TRBV6-6 to TRBJ2-7; the D is unclear. With 5 bases removed from V and 5 bases from J, the gap between germline ends came to 22 bases. The CDR3 spans 16 residues. The V gene's germline CDR1 is MNHNY and CDR2 SVGAGI (reference sequence). Here the CDR3 reads CASSATLGQAADEQYF. The DNA for the CDR3 is TGTGCCAGCAGTGCCACTCTGGGTCAGGCGGCCGACGAGCAGTACTTC.

There are a few counts of this clone. This chain's CDR3 is CASSSSGVEEKLFF. The CDR3 DNA follows: TGTGCCAGCAGCTCCTCAGGGGTTGAGGAAAAACTGTTTTTT. This rearrangement joins TRBV13 to TRBJ1-4, with D possibly being TRBD1 (6 bases). V was shortened by 4 bases and J by 8 bases, with 14 bases between the two germline ends. CDR1 PRHDT and CDR2 FYEKMQ come from the germline V gene (reference sequence). CDR3 length: 14 residues.

The rearrangement joins TRBV28 to TRBJ2-4; 8 bases are a match to TRBD1. Germline CDR1 and CDR2: MDHEN and SYDVKM. Losses at the gene ends were 1 base for V and 8 bases for J; bases not matched to a gene: 16. The CDR3 contains 18 residues. The CDR3 bases are TGTGCCAGCAGTTTATTCGGACAGGGCGGTCCAGGAGGGGACATTCAGTACTTC. The encoded protein is CASSLFGQGGPGGDIQYF. Full variable domain (outside the CDR3, taken from reference TRBV28 and TRBJ2-4): DVKVTQSSRYLVKRTGEKVFLECVQDMDHENMFWYRQDPGLGLRLIYFSYDVKMKEKGDIPEGYSVSREKKERFSLILESASTNQTSMYLCASSLFGQGGPGGDIQYFGAGTRLSVL.

This chain connects TRBV30 to TRBJ2-7; TRBD2 aligns across 9 bases. In germline, CDR1 is GTSNPN, CDR2 SVGIG (reference sequence). Trimming took 2 bases from V and 9 from J; bases not matched to a gene: 11. The CDR3 has 14 amino acids. CDR3 loop: CAWSFNPSGAGQYF. The CDR3, as DNA: TGTGCCTGGAGTTTCAATCCTAGCGGGGCGGGGCAGTACTTC.

This chain links TRBV6-5 with TRBJ1-2; maybe TRBD1 (6 bases). Trimming shortened V by 5 bases and J by 6 bases, and 16 bases separated the two germline ends. This CDR3 region has 14 residues. The germline gives CDR1 MNHEY, CDR2 SVGAGI. CDR3 in DNA: TGTGCCAGCAGTAACGGTGCGGGGGGCGATGGCTACACCTTC. It yields the protein CASSNGAGGDGYTF.

The V gene is TRBV5-4, the J gene TRBJ2-3; D is unresolved. Germline values: CDR1 SGHNT, CDR2 YYREEE (reference sequence). V lost 0 bases, J lost 1 base, and 6 bases lay in between. The CDR3 has 14 residues. CDR3 protein: CASSLDRGTDTQYF. CDR3 nucleotides: TGTGCCAGCAGCTTGGATAGGGGCACAGATACGCAGTATTTT.

In this sample, this clone turned up once. This chain links TRBV5-1 with TRBJ2-7, with TRBD1 identical over 10 bases. V lost 0 bases and J lost 2; bases outside the gene matches: 2. The CDR3 length is 15 residues. Germline V gene lookup returns CDR1 SGHRS and CDR2 YFSETQ. This CDR3 reads CASSLGTGGPYEQYF. CDR3 in DNA: TGCGCCAGCAGCTTGGGGACAGGGGGTCCCTACGAGCAGTACTTC.

CDR3 amino acids: CASSGGTANYGYTF. The CDR3 DNA follows: TGTGCCAGCAGCGGCGGGACGGCTAACTATGGCTACACCTTC. The rearrangement links TRBV9 to TRBJ1-2; D might be TRBD1 (5 bases). This CDR3 is built from 14 residues. Trimming shortened V by 3 bases and J by 0 bases, and 9 bases separated the two germline ends. Germline CDR1 reads SGDLS; CDR2 reads YYNGEE.

This chain joins TRBV6-5 and TRBJ2-1; no clear D gene. Per germline, CDR1 MNHEY and CDR2 SVGAGI. V was pared by 5 bases and J by 6 bases, with 11 bases between. The CDR3 spans 13 residues. DNA for the CDR3: TGTGCCAGCAGTGAACGAAATTTCAATGAGCAGTTCTTC. It specifies CASSERNFNEQFF.

This chain links TRBV5-1 with TRBJ2-3; 12 bases are a match to TRBD2. This CDR3 spans 15 amino acids. Germline CDR1 reads SGHRS; CDR2 reads YFSETQ. Trimming cost V 8 bases and J 0 bases; bases outside gene matches: 4. CDR3 sequence (DNA): TGCGCCAGTGGCGGACTAGCGGGGAGCACAGATACGCAGTATTTT. It codes for CASGGLAGSTDTQYF.

Here the CDR3 DNA reads TGTGCCAGTAGTTCGGGGGGCAAACTCTATGGCTACACCTTC. It specifies CASSSGGKLYGYTF. The V call is TRBV19, the J call TRBJ1-2; D may be TRBD1 (6 bases). This CDR3 is 14 amino acids long. V was trimmed by 5 bases and J by 4 bases, leaving 14 bases between them. Looked up from germline, CDR1 is LNHDA and CDR2 is SQIVND (reference sequence).